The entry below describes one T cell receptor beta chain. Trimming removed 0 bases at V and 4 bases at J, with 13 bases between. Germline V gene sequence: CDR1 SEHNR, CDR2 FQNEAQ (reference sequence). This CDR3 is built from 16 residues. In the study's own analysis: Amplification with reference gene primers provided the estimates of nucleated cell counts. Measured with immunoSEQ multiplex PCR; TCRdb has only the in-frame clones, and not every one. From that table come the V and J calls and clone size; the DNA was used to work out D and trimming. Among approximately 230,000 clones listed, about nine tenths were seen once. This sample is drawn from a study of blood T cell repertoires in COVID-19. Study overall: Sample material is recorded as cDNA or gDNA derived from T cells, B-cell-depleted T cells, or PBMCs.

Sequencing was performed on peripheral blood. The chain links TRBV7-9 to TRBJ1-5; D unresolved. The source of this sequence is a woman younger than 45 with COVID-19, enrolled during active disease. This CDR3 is CASSLARYGINQPQHF. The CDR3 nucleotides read TGTGCCAGCAGCTTAGCGCGATACGGGATAAATCAGCCCCAGCATTTT.